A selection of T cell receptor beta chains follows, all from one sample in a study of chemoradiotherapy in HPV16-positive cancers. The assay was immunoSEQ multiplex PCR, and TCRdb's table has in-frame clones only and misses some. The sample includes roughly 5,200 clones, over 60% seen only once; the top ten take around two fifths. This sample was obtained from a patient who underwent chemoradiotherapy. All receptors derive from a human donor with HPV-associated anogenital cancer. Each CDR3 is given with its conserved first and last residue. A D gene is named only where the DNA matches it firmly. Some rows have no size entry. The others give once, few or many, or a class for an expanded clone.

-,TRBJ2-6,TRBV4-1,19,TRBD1,CASSQYGTGPLSGANVLTF,TGCGCCAGCAGCCAATACGGGACAGGGCCTCTTTCTGGGGCCAACGTCCTGACTTTC
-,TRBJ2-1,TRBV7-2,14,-,CASSLAGDYNEQFF,TGTGCCAGCAGCTTAGCGGGGGACTACAATGAGCAGTTCTTC
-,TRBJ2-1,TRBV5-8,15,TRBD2,CASSFRTSGSDEQFF,TGTGCCAGCAGCTTCCGGACTAGCGGGAGCGATGAGCAGTTCTTC
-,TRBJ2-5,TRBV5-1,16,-,CASVQSPTGIQETQYF,TGCGCCAGCGTCCAATCCCCGACCGGGATTCAAGAGACCCAGTACTTC
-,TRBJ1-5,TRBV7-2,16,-,CASSLGRDRSNQPQHF,TGTGCCAGCAGCTTAGGTCGGGATCGTAGCAATCAGCCCCAGCATTTT
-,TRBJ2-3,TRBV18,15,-,CASSPPGLITDTQYF,TGTGCCAGCTCACCGCCGGGACTTATCACAGATACGCAGTATTTT
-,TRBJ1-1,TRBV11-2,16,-,CASSDPGGARGTEAFF,TGTGCCAGCAGCGATCCTGGGGGGGCGCGAGGCACTGAAGCTTTCTTT
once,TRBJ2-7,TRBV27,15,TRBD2,CASSLQLAGGQEQYF,TGTGCCAGCAGTTTACAACTAGCGGGAGGCCAGGAGCAGTACTTC
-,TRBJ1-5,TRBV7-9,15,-,CASSPQGRGTQPQHF,TGTGCCAGCAGCCCGCAGGGGCGAGGGACTCAGCCCCAGCATTTT
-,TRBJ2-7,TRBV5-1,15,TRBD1,CASSLARQGEHEQYF,TGCGCCAGCAGCTTGGCCCGGCAGGGGGAACACGAGCAGTACTTC
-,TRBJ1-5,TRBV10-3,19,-,CAISESFSGGLASNQPQHF,TGTGCCATCAGTGAATCTTTTTCCGGGGGCTTAGCGAGCAATCAGCCCCAGCATTTT
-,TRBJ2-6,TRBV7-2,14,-,CASSTPSGANVLTF,TGTGCCAGCAGCACACCCTCTGGGGCCAACGTCCTGACTTTC
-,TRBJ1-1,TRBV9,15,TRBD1,CASSVGDRGRPEAFF,TGTGCCAGCAGCGTAGGGGACAGGGGGCGACCTGAAGCTTTCTTT
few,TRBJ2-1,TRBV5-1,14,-,CASTRSASYNEQFF,TGCGCCAGCACTCGGAGTGCATCCTACAATGAGCAGTTCTTC
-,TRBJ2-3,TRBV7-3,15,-,CASSQGPASTDTQYF,TGTGCCAGCAGCCAGGGCCCAGCTAGCACAGATACGCAGTATTTT
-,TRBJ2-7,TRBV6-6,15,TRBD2,CASSSTSGASYEQYF,TGTGCCAGCAGTTCTACTAGCGGGGCGTCCTACGAGCAGTACTTC
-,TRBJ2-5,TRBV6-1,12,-,CASGGAGETQYF,TGTGCCAGTGGGGGGGCCGGGGAGACCCAGTACTTC
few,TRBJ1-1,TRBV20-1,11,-,CSASQNTEAFF,TGCAGTGCTAGTCAGAACACTGAAGCTTTCTTT
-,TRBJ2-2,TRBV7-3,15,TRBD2,CASSWTSGSPGELFF,TGTGCCAGCAGCTGGACTAGCGGGTCTCCCGGGGAGCTGTTTTTT
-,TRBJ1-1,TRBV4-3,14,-,CASSQDRRGAEAFF,TGCGCCAGCAGCCAAGATCGTCGTGGCGCTGAAGCTTTCTTT
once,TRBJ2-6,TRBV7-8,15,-,CASSLVVSGANVLTF,TGTGCCAGCAGCTTAGTAGTATCCGGGGCCAACGTCCTGACTTTC
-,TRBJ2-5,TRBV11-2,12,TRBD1,CASSRQGETQYF,TGTGCCAGCAGCCGACAGGGAGAGACCCAGTACTTC
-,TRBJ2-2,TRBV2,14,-,CASSEEYSTGELFF,TGTGCCAGCAGTGAAGAGTACAGCACCGGGGAGCTGTTTTTT
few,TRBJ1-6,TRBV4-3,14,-,CASSQTMENSPLHF,TGCGCCAGCAGCCAAACAATGGAAAATTCACCCCTCCACTTT
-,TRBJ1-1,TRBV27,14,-,CASTPFSGNTEAFF,TGTGCCAGCACTCCCTTTTCTGGGAACACTGAAGCTTTCTTT
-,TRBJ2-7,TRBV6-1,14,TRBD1,CASSDGDRSFVQYF,TGTGCCAGCAGTGACGGGGACAGATCTTTTGTGCAGTACTTC
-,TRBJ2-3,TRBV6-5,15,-,CASSYSGTSTDTQYF,TGTGCCAGCAGTTACTCAGGAACTAGCACAGATACGCAGTATTTT
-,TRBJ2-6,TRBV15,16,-,CATSRESDSGANVLTF,TGTGCCACCAGCAGAGAGTCGGACTCTGGGGCCAACGTCCTGACTTTC
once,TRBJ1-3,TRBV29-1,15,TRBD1,CSAARTGGRGNTIYF,TGCAGCGCCGCACGAACAGGGGGCCGTGGAAACACCATATATTTT
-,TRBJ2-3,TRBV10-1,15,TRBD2,CASSATSGPTDTQYF,TGCGCCAGCAGTGCCACTAGCGGACCCACAGATACGCAGTATTTT
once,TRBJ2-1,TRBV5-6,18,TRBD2,CASGPYGLADLSYNEQFF,TGTGCCAGCGGACCCTACGGACTAGCGGACCTCTCCTACAATGAGCAGTTCTTC
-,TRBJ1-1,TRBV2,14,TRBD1,CASRDRGFYTEAFF,TGTGCCAGCAGGGACAGGGGTTTTTACACTGAAGCTTTCTTT
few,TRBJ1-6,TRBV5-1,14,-,CASSFSPSDSPLHF,TGCGCCAGCAGCTTTTCGCCTTCGGATTCACCCCTCCACTTT
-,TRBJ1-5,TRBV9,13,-,CASSQWIGQPQHF,TGTGCCAGCAGCCAATGGATCGGTCAGCCCCAGCATTTT
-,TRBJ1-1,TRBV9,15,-,CASSVGRVGNTEAFF,TGTGCCAGCAGCGTCGGCCGGGTTGGAAACACTGAAGCTTTCTTT
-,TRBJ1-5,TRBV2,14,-,CASNQQGVDQPQHF,TGTGCCAGCAACCAACAGGGAGTGGATCAGCCCCAGCATTTT
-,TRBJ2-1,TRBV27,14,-,CASSLWGGHNEQFF,TGTGCCAGCAGTTTGTGGGGAGGCCACAATGAGCAGTTCTTC
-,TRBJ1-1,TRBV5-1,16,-,CASSWREIGFNTEAFF,TGCGCCAGCAGCTGGCGGGAAATAGGTTTTAACACTGAAGCTTTCTTT
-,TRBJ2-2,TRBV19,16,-,CASSIHRTVNTGELFF,TGTGCCAGTAGTATACACAGGACCGTAAACACCGGGGAGCTGTTTTTT
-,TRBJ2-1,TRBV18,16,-,CASSPLLGASYNEQFF,TGTGCCAGCTCACCACTTCTGGGGGCCTCTTACAATGAGCAGTTCTTC
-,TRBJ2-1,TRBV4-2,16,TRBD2,CASSQEPSGAYNEQFF,TGTGCCAGCAGCCAAGAACCTAGCGGGGCCTACAATGAGCAGTTCTTC
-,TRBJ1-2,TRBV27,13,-,CASSARNEYGYTF,TGTGCCAGCAGTGCGAGGAATGAGTATGGCTACACCTTC
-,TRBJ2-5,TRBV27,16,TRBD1,CASSLFPDRVQETQYF,TGTGCCAGCAGTTTATTCCCGGACAGGGTCCAAGAGACCCAGTACTTC
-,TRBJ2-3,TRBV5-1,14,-,CASSLVGETDTQYF,TGCGCCAGCAGCTTGGTCGGGGAGACAGATACGCAGTATTTT
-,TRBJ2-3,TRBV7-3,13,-,CASSLKGTDTQYF,TGTGCCAGCAGCTTAAAGGGGACCGATACGCAGTATTTT
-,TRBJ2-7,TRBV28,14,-,CASSLGDLIGEQYF,TGTGCCAGCAGTTTGGGGGACTTGATCGGCGAGCAGTACTTC
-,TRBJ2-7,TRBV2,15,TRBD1,CASSLIGTGRHEQYF,TGTGCCAGCAGCTTAATCGGGACAGGGAGGCACGAGCAGTACTTC
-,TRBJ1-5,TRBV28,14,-,CASRQQVSNQPQHF,TGTGCCAGCAGACAACAGGTTAGCAATCAGCCCCAGCATTTT
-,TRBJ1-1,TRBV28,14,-,CASTLNRGRAEAFF,TGTGCCAGCACCCTCAACCGGGGGCGGGCTGAAGCTTTCTTT
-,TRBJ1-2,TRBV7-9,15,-,CATPREGVNNYGYTF,TGTGCCACCCCTCGGGAAGGGGTCAACAACTATGGCTACACCTTC
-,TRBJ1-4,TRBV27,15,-,CASTPWGGSGEKLFF,TGTGCCAGCACCCCTTGGGGAGGATCCGGCGAAAAACTGTTTTTT
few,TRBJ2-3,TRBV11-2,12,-,CASSLVSGEGHF,TGTGCCAGCAGCTTAGTATCGGGAGAAGGACATTTT
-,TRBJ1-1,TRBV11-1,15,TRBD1,CASSLRDRANTEAFF,TGTGCCAGCAGCCTAAGGGACAGGGCGAACACTGAAGCTTTCTTT
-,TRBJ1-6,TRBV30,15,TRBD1,CAWSAATGGGSPLHF,TGTGCCTGGAGTGCAGCGACAGGGGGCGGTTCACCCCTCCACTTT